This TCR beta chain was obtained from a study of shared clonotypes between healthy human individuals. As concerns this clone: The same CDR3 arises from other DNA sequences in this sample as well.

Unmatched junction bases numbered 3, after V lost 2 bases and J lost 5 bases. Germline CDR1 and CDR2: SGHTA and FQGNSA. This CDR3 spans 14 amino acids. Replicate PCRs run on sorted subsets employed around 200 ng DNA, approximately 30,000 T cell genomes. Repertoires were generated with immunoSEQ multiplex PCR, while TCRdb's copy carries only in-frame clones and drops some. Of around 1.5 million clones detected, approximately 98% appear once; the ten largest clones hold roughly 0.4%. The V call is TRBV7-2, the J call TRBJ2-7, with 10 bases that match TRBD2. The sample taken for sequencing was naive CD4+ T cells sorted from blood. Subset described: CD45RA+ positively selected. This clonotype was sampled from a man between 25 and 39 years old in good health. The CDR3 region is CASSLRLAGDEQYF. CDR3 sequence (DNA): TGTGCCAGCAGCTTACGCCTAGCGGGAGACGAGCAGTACTTC.